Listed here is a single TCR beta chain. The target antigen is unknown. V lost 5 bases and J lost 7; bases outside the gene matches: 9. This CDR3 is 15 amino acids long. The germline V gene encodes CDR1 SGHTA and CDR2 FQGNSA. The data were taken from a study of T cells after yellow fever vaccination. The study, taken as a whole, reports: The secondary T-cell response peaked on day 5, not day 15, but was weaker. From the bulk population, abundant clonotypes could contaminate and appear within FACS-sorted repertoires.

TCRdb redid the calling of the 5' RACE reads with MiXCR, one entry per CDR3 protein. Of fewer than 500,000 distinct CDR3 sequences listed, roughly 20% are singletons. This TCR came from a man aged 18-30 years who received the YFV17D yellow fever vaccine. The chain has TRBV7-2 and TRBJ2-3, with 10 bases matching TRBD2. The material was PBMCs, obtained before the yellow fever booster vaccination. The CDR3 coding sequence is TGTGCCAGCAGCCATAGCGGGGGGCTACCGAATACGCAGTATTTT. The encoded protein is CASSHSGGLPNTQYF. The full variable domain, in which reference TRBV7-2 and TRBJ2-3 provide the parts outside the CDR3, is GAGVSQSPSNKVTEKGKDVELRCDPISGHTALYWYRQSLGQGLEFLIYFQGNSAPDKSGLPSDRFSAERTGGSVSTLTIQRTQQEDSAVYLCASSHSGGLPNTQYFGPGTRLTVL.